What follows describes a single T cell receptor beta chain. Its specificity is not known. Method: immunoSEQ multiplex PCR; TCRdb's copy keeps in-frame clones and lacks some. This table has just under 80,000 clones, roughly 80% appearing once. This sample is part of a study of PD-1 blockade in mismatch repair-deficient tumors. Germline CDR1 reads SEHNR; CDR2 reads FQNEAQ (reference sequence). Trimming pared 5 bases from V and 3 bases from J, leaving 10 bases between. The CDR3 covers 13 residues. Study-wide results and limits: Tumor-resident clones, often undetectable pretreatment in blood, expanded then contracted after pembrolizumab.

TCR sequencing covered a few patients who responded to pembrolizumab. The J gene is TRBJ2-5, the V gene TRBV7-9; no firm D call. This receptor was identified in an adult with mismatch repair-deficient cancer. This material consisted of peripheral blood, taken 44 weeks after starting pembrolizumab. The CDR3 nucleotides are TGTGCCAGCAGCCCAAGAAATGAAGAGACCCAGTACTTC. As protein: CASSPRNEETQYF.